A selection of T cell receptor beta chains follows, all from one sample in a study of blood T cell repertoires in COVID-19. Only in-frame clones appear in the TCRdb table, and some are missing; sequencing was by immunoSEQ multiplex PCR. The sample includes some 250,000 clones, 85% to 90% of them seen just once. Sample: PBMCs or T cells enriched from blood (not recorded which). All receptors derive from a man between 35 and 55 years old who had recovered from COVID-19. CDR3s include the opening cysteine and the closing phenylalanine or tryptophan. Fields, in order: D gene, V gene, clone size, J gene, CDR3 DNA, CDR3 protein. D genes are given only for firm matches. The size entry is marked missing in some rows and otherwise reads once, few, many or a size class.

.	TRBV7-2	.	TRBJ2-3	TGTGCCAGCAGCTCCCAGTCGGGGGCAGATACGCAGTATTTT	CASSSQSGADTQYF
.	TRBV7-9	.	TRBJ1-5	TGTGCCAGCAGCCTAGAGGTCCCATGGGAGAGGGATCAGCCCCAGCATTTT	CASSLEVPWERDQPQHF
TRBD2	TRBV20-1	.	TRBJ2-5	TGCAGTGCTAGTCGCGGGGGGGTGGAGACCCAGTACTTC	CSASRGGVETQYF
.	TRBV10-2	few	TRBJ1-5	TGCGCCAGCAGTGTAAAGGGGGTCGGCAATCAGCCCCAGCATTTT	CASSVKGVGNQPQHF
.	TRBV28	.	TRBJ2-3	TGTGCCAGCAACCCAAGGGGGGGGCCCTCAGATACGCAGTATTTT	CASNPRGGPSDTQYF
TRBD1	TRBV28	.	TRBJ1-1	TGTGCCTCCCAGGGGGCAGGTCTCACTGAAGCTTTCTTT	CASQGAGLTEAFF
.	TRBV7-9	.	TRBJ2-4	TGTGCCAGCAGCTTAGCGAACATGCAAGTTCAGTACTTC	CASSLANMQVQYF
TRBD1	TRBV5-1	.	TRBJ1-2	TGCGCCAGCTCTAGGGACAGGAACTATGGCTACACCTTC	CASSRDRNYGYTF
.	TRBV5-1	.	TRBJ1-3	TGCGCCAGCAGCCTCGAGATAAACTCTGGAAACACCATATATTTT	CASSLEINSGNTIYF
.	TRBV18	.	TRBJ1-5	TGTGCCAGCTCGTCAGGGATCCCTAGCAATCAGCCCCAGCATTTT	CASSSGIPSNQPQHF
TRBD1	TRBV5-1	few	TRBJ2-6	TGCGCCAGCAGCCTAAAGACAGGGGGAGCCTCTGGGGCCAACGTCCTGACTTTC	CASSLKTGGASGANVLTF
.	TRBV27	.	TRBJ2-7	TGTGCCAGCAGTTTATCACACACCTCCTACGAGCAGTACTTC	CASSLSHTSYEQYF
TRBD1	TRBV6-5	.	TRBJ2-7	TGTGCCAGCAGTTACCAACAGGGGGCCGAGCAGTACTTC	CASSYQQGAEQYF
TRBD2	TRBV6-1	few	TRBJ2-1	TGTGCCAGCAGTGAAGGACTAGCGGGCAGGTCTCCGTTCTTC	CASSEGLAGRSPFF
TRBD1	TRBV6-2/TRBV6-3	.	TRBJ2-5	TGTGCCAGCAGTTCGCGGCAGGGGGCTTTGAAGACCCAGTACTTC	CASSSRQGALKTQYF